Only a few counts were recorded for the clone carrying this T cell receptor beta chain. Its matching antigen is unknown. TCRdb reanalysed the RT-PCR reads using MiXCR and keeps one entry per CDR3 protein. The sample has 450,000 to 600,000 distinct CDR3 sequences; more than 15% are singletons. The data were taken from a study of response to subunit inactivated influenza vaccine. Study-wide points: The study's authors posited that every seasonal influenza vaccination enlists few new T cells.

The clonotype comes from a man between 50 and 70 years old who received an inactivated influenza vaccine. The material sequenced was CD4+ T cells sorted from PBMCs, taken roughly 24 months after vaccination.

CDR3 coding DNA: TGTGCCAGCAGTGACAGGGGCCGCTCTGGAAACACCATATATTTT. Translated: CASSDRGRSGNTIYF. The chain combines TRBV25-1 with TRBJ1-3; a weak D match, TRBD1 (6 bases). The CDR3 is 15 amino acids. Germline V gene sequence: CDR1 MGHDK, CDR2 SYGVNS. V was cut by 3 bases and J by 0 bases, with 9 bases left in between.